Below are 21 T cell receptor beta chains sequenced from a single sample in a study of T cells after yellow fever vaccination (dated by TCRdb to the late 2010s). The sample's treatment or condition label, decoded: live attenuated yellow fever vaccine strain. Receptors were amplified or captured by 5' RACE. For sequencing, an Illumina NovaSeq 6000 was employed. The raw public reads went through TCRdb reprocessing: fastp at Q25, MiXCR clone calling, in-frame beta chains kept. Here each entry gathers all rows of one CDR3 protein and keeps the most common genes and DNA. The sample records some 350,000 distinct CDR3 sequences, 3.5% to 4.5% of which are singletons. The ten most abundant clones make up approximately 24% of the sample. The input for sequencing was PBMCs, taken 5 days after the yellow fever booster vaccination. The origin of the receptors is a man aged 18 to 29 who received the YFV17D yellow fever vaccine.

The V and J genes are TRBV20-1 and TRBJ1-2; TRBD1 agrees at 8 bases. The trim removed 4 bases at V and 4 bases at J, leaving 8 bases unmatched. Germline V gene sequence: CDR1 DFQATT, CDR2 SNEGSKA (reference sequence). CDR3 size: 14 residues. CDR3 residues: CSANDRTGTYGYTF. The CDR3 region has the DNA TGCAGTGCTAACGACCGGACAGGGACCTATGGCTACACCTTC.

Many counts were recorded for this clonotype. V and J are TRBV7-2 and TRBJ2-2; 15 bases align to TRBD2. The length of the CDR3 is 18 residues. Unmatched junction bases numbered 8, after V lost 5 bases and J lost 4 bases. The germline CDR1 and CDR2 sequences are SGHTA and FQGNSA. Here the CDR3 DNA reads TGTGCCAGCAGCCCTCCGGGACTAGCGGGGGGTGCCACCGGGGAGCTGTTTTTT. Protein: CASSPPGLAGGATGELFF. The full variable domain, completed using reference TRBV7-2 and TRBJ2-2, is GAGVSQSPSNKVTEKGKDVELRCDPISGHTALYWYRQSLGQGLEFLIYFQGNSAPDKSGLPSDRFSAERTGGSVSTLTIQRTQQEDSAVYLCASSPPGLAGGATGELFFGEGSRLTVL.

This clonotype was seen many times. Written as DNA, the CDR3 is TGCGCCAGCAGCTGGGAGGGGACTCCCGAAGAGACCCAGTACTTC. Protein sequence: CASSWEGTPEETQYF. The V and J genes are TRBV5-1 and TRBJ2-5; 7 nucleotides line up with TRBD2. CDR1 and CDR2 from the germline V gene are SGHRS and YFSETQ. The CDR3 is 15 residues long. The V gene end was trimmed by 3 bases and the J gene end by 3 bases; junction bases not matched to a gene: 8.

In this sample, this clonotype turned up many times. The V and J genes are TRBV4-1 and TRBJ1-4; 7 nucleotides match TRBD1. The V and J ends lost 1 base and 3 bases, in that order; junction bases with no gene match: 2. CDR3 length: 15 residues. Germline assignment: CDR1 MGHRA and CDR2 YSYEKL. CDR3 coding DNA: TGCGCCAGCAGCCAAGCTGGGACAGCTAATGAAAAACTGTTTTTT. This codes for CASSQAGTANEKLFF.

In its sample, this clonotype was seen a few times. J is TRBJ1-1 and V is TRBV7-9; 11 nucleotides agree with TRBD1. Germline values: CDR1 SEHNR, CDR2 FQNEAQ (reference sequence). The CDR3 runs 15 residues. V shed 5 bases, J shed 2 bases, and the junction held 4 bases outside the gene matches. As DNA, the CDR3 is TGTGCCAGCAGCGGACAGGGGGCGAGAAACACTGAAGCTTTCTTT. It translates to CASSGQGARNTEAFF.

At least ten counts were recorded for this clonotype. The V gene is TRBV7-2, the J gene TRBJ2-1; possible D gene TRBD1, 6 bases. CDR3 length equals 17 residues. Germline V CDR1 and CDR2: SGHTA, FQGNSA. The V end was cut by 2 bases, the J end by 3 bases, with 17 bases between. CDR3: CASSLSSTGYSYNEQFF. CDR3 nucleotides: TGTGCCAGCAGCTTATCTTCTACAGGGTATAGCTACAATGAGCAGTTCTTC.

This clonotype has a handful of counts. The rearrangement joins TRBV20-1 to TRBJ2-2; D may be TRBD1 (5 bases). Trimming stripped 6 bases from V and 5 bases from J, with 13 bases between. The CDR3 extends over 13 amino acids. Germline V gene data show CDR1 as DFQATT and CDR2 as SNEGSKA (reference sequence). CDR3 nucleotides: TGCAGTGCCACCGCGACAGCAACCGGGGAGCTGTTTTTT. Translating gives CSATATATGELFF.

The chain couples TRBV24-1 to TRBJ2-3; D is possibly TRBD2 (5 bases). V was pared by 3 bases and J by 6 bases, with 15 bases between. In germline, CDR1 is KGHDR, CDR2 SFDVKD. The CDR3 is 15 residues long. CDR3 in DNA: TGTGCCACCAGTGATCCTCGAGGGTCCACGGATACGCAGTATTTT. This codes for CATSDPRGSTDTQYF.

The chain couples TRBV18 to TRBJ2-3, with D perhaps matching TRBD2 (6 bases). With 2 bases removed from V and 3 bases from J, the gap between germline ends came to 9 bases. This CDR3 spans 14 amino acids. From germline, CDR1 is KGHSH and CDR2 LQKENI. This chain's CDR3 is CASSPTGGTDTQYF. The CDR3 DNA follows: TGTGCCAGCTCACCAACCGGGGGTACAGATACGCAGTATTTT.

This rearrangement joins TRBV28 to TRBJ1-2, with 9 bases lining up with TRBD1. The CDR3 has 16 amino acids. Trimming at V came to 3 bases and at J to 8 bases, leaving 13 bases not matched to a gene. Germline CDR1 is MDHEN and CDR2 is SYDVKM. The CDR3 DNA reads TGTGCCAGCAGTTTCCGGGACAGGGCGGCCTTGGGGGGCTACACCTTC. It specifies CASSFRDRAALGGYTF.

This clonotype was counted a few times. The chain links TRBV5-5 to TRBJ2-7, with TRBD2 identical over 8 bases. CDR1 and CDR2 from the germline V gene are SGHKS and YYEKEE (reference sequence). Unmatched junction bases numbered 9, after V lost 4 bases and J lost 6 bases. The CDR3 loop spans 14 amino acids. The CDR3 loop is CASSPAGGTLEQYV. The CDR3, as DNA: TGTGCCAGCAGCCCCGCGGGGGGTACCCTCGAGCAGTACGTC.

Many counts were recorded for this clonotype. The gene calls are TRBV18 and TRBJ2-5; D gene uncertain. Deletions cut 6 bases from V and 0 bases from J, with 5 bases between. From germline, CDR1 is KGHSH and CDR2 LQKENI. This CDR3 is built from 12 residues. The CDR3 loop is CASSQYQETQYF. DNA of the CDR3: TGTGCCAGCTCTCAATACCAAGAGACCCAGTACTTC.

This clonotype was seen only a few times. This chain connects TRBV5-1 to TRBJ2-1; the match to TRBD2 covers 8 bases. V was clipped by 0 bases and J by 4 bases; unmatched bases: 9. Germline V gene sequence: CDR1 SGHRS, CDR2 YFSETQ. The CDR3 consists of 17 residues. The CDR3 coding sequence is TGCGCCAGCAGCTTGGCCAAACTAGCGGCCTCATACAATGAGCAGTTCTTC. This codes for CASSLAKLAASYNEQFF.

The chain couples TRBV27 to TRBJ1-5; D gene ambiguous. Trimming shortened V by 0 bases and J by 4 bases, and 7 bases separated the two germline ends. Germline-derived CDR1 and CDR2 are MNHEY and SMNVEV (reference sequence). The CDR3 is 14 residues long. This chain's CDR3 is CASSLSSGNQPQHF. The CDR3 region has the DNA TGTGCCAGCAGTTTATCGTCCGGAAATCAGCCCCAGCATTTT.

The chain links TRBV25-1 to TRBJ2-7, with D possibly being TRBD1 or TRBD2 (5 bases each). V gave up 8 bases and J gave up 5 bases, with 16 bases separating them. The CDR3 has 13 amino acids. Germline assignment: CDR1 MGHDK and CDR2 SYGVNS. CDR3 region: CASGSTGTDEQYF. For the CDR3, the DNA is TGTGCCAGCGGCTCTACCGGGACGGACGAGCAGTACTTC.

This clonotype was detected many times. J is TRBJ2-1 and V is TRBV7-9, with D possibly being TRBD2 (5 bases). CDR3 length equals 15 residues. Trimming stripped 1 base from V and 5 bases from J, with 12 bases between. In germline, CDR1 is SEHNR, CDR2 FQNEAQ (reference sequence). The CDR3 region is CASSLVASNHNEQFF. CDR3 DNA sequence: TGTGCCAGCAGCTTAGTGGCTAGCAACCACAATGAGCAGTTCTTC.

This clonotype was detected ten times or more. The chain is built from TRBV4-2 and TRBJ1-1; no reliable D call. The CDR3 has 17 amino acids. The germline V gene has CDR1 LGHNA and CDR2 YNFKEQ. Trimming left V 3 bases short and J 1 base short, with 18 bases between. The CDR3 DNA reads TGTGCCAGCAGCCACCCCGGGGAAGGGCGGGAGAACACTGAAGCTTTCTTT. This encodes CASSHPGEGRENTEAFF.

The chain recombines TRBV15 with TRBJ1-2; weak D call: TRBD1 (6 bases). Trimming shortened V by 0 bases and J by 9 bases, and 11 bases separated the two germline ends. The CDR3 has 13 amino acids. From germline, CDR1 is LNHNV and CDR2 YYDKDF (reference sequence). The CDR3: CATSRDSTGRYTF. The CDR3 DNA is TGTGCCACCAGCAGAGATTCAACAGGGCGCTACACCTTC.

This clonotype was recorded at least ten times. The chain couples TRBV20-1 to TRBJ2-4; D is perhaps TRBD2 (5 bases). Trimming removed 0 bases from V and 0 bases from J, with 15 bases in between. This CDR3 is built from 17 residues. Germline lookup yields CDR1 DFQATT and CDR2 SNEGSKA (reference sequence). CDR3 DNA sequence: TGCAGTGCTAGAGACCCTATGGGAGTACTAGCCAAAAACATTCAGTACTTC. Translated, it gives CSARDPMGVLAKNIQYF.

This clonotype came up a few times. This sequence joins TRBV20-1 and TRBJ2-3; possibly TRBD1 or TRBD2 for D (5 bases each). The V and J ends lost 0 bases and 4 bases respectively, with 11 bases between them. The V gene's germline CDR1 is DFQATT and CDR2 SNEGSKA (reference sequence). The CDR3 spans 14 residues. The CDR3 spells CSARDNGAADTQYF. The DNA of the CDR3 is TGCAGTGCTAGAGATAACGGGGCGGCAGATACGCAGTATTTT.

This clonotype was recorded at least ten times. The V gene is TRBV5-1, the J gene TRBJ2-1; D is possibly TRBD1 (6 bases). The CDR3 is 14 amino acids. Germline V CDR1 and CDR2: SGHRS, YFSETQ. V lost 0 bases and J lost 7, with 11 bases in between. The CDR3: CASSLEGVGNEQFF. CDR3 bases: TGCGCCAGCAGCTTGGAGGGGGTTGGGAATGAGCAGTTCTTC. Using reference TRBV5-1 and TRBJ2-1 for the parts outside the CDR3, the full variable domain is KAGVTQTPRYLIKTRGQQVTLSCSPISGHRSVSWYQQTPGQGLQFLFEYFSETQRNKGNFPGRFSGRQFSNSRSEMNVSTLELGDSALYLCASSLEGVGNEQFFGPGTRLTVL.